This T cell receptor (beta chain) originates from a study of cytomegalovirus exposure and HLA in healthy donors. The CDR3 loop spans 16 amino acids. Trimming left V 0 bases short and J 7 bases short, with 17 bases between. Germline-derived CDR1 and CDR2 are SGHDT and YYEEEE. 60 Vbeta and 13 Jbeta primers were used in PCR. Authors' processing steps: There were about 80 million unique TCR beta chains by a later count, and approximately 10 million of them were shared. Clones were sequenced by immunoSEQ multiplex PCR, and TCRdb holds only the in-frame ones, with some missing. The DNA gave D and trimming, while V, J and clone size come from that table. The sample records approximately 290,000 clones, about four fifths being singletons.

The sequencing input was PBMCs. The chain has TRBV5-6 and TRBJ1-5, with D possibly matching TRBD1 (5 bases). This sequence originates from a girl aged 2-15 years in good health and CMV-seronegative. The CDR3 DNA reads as TGTGCCAGCAGCTTGGCGTTGGGGCCCCTGGGGCAGCCCCAGCATTTT. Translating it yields CASSLALGPLGQPQHF.